The 15 T cell receptor beta chains below come from one sample, sequenced in a study of tumor-infiltrating lymphocytes in localized non-small cell lung cancer (dated by TCRdb to about 2021). The method was the immunoSEQ multiplex PCR assay. TCRdb provides this immuneACCESS table in a form limited to in-frame rearrangements. Some clones are lacking; in checked studies, under half of them reflect an unresolved V gene, and why the rest are absent is not known. A total of about 16,000 clones appear in this sample, approximately 49% of them only once. The ten top clones hold around 16% of the sample. The sample taken for sequencing was lung tumor tissue. The receptors were sampled from a human donor with non-small cell lung cancer.

The chain is built from TRBV5-6 and TRBJ1-3, with TRBD1 as a possible D gene (5 bases). The CDR3 has 15 amino acids. V lost 5 bases, J lost 0 bases, and 12 bases lay in between. Germline values: CDR1 SGHDT, CDR2 YYEEEE. The DNA for the CDR3 is TGTGCCAGCAGGCCGGGACCGAGCTCTGGAAACACCATATATTTT. Translation: CASRPGPSSGNTIYF.

The chain carries TRBV28 and TRBJ2-6; possibly TRBD2 for D (7 bases). The CDR3 has 14 amino acids. Germline-derived CDR1 and CDR2 are MDHEN and SYDVKM. V lost 4 bases and J 11 bases, leaving 15 bases between the germline ends. The CDR3 sequence is CASSSEGGGDVLTF. The CDR3 DNA is TGTGCCAGCAGTTCCGAGGGGGGGGGCGACGTCCTGACTTTC.

This chain links TRBV6-5 with TRBJ1-1; D gene unclear. The CDR3 contains 14 residues. Germline V gene lookup returns CDR1 MNHEY and CDR2 SVGAGI. V lost 1 base, J lost 1 base, and 7 bases lay in between. CDR3 coding DNA: TGTGCCAGCAGTTACTTTCACAAGAACACTGAAGCTTTCTTT. Translated, it gives CASSYFHKNTEAFF.

The genes are TRBV6-5 and TRBJ1-5; 8 bases are a match to TRBD1. V lost 4 bases, J lost 5 bases, and 7 bases stayed unmatched. This CDR3 is built from 15 residues. Per germline, CDR1 MNHEY and CDR2 SVGAGI. This CDR3 reads CASSLRDRSYQPQHF. CDR3 in DNA: TGTGCCAGCAGTTTACGGGACAGGAGCTATCAGCCCCAGCATTTT.

The chain has TRBV9 and TRBJ2-7, with D perhaps TRBD2 (7 bases). This CDR3 spans 15 amino acids. The V gene's germline CDR1 is SGDLS and CDR2 YYNGEE. The V gene lost 3 bases and the J gene lost 8 bases, with 21 bases spanning the gap. CDR3 amino acids: CASSATGSGVSQQYF. CDR3 nucleotides: TGTGCCAGCAGCGCCACAGGGAGCGGGGTTTCCCAGCAGTACTTC.

The chain recombines TRBV11-3 with TRBJ1-5; 11 nucleotides match TRBD1. V shed 5 bases, J shed 7 bases, and the junction held 4 bases outside the gene matches. Germline values: CDR1 SGHNT, CDR2 YENEEA. The CDR3 has 14 residues. The CDR3 DNA follows: TGTGCCAGCAGCCCAGGGACAGGGGGGCAGCCCCAGCATTTT. This codes for CASSPGTGGQPQHF.

The CDR3 nucleotides read TGTGCCAGCAGCTTTGGACACGCCTATGGCTACACCTTC. It is translated as CASSFGHAYGYTF. V is TRBV6-5 and J is TRBJ1-2; D is perhaps TRBD1 (5 bases). The CDR3 contains 13 residues. Germline CDR1 is MNHEY and CDR2 is SVGAGI. The ends were cut back, 6 bases at V and 4 bases at J, with 12 bases in the middle.

A few counts support this clone. V and J are TRBV7-9 and TRBJ2-7; no definite D call. V was clipped by 4 bases and J by 8 bases, with 12 bases between them. The germline V gene encodes CDR1 SEHNR and CDR2 FQNEAQ (reference sequence). The CDR3 runs 12 residues. CDR3 amino acids: CASSSIRAQQYF. CDR3 nucleotides: TGTGCCAGCAGCTCCATTAGGGCCCAGCAGTACTTC.

The chain is built from TRBV7-6 and TRBJ1-5; TRBD1 matches 7 bases. V shed 1 base and J 7 bases; nucleotides not matched to a gene: 10. CDR1 is SGHVS, CDR2 FNYEAQ, per germline. The CDR3 length is 16 residues. CDR3 amino acids: CASSLGTGGSRQPQHF. The CDR3 coding sequence is TGTGCCAGCAGCTTAGGGACAGGAGGATCACGGCAGCCCCAGCATTTT.

This clone is medium-sized (0.01 to 0.1%) by share. The gene calls are TRBV28 and TRBJ1-5; tentative D call: TRBD1 (5 bases). The CDR3 is 15 amino acids. Trimming took 4 bases from V and 4 from J, leaving 14 bases between them. Germline V gene data show CDR1 as MDHEN and CDR2 as SYDVKM. This CDR3 reads CASSSQGIGNQPQHF. The CDR3 DNA sequence: TGTGCCAGCAGTTCGCAGGGCATTGGTAATCAGCCCCAGCATTTT.

A remark on this clone: One end of the junction does not line up with germline, which may come from a read error. CDR3 DNA sequence: TGTGCCTGGAGTCCACTAGCGGGGAGGCCTTTTTTT. Translation gives CAWSPLAGRPFF. This chain links TRBV30 with TRBJ2-3, with TRBD2 matching over 10 bases. The germline V gene encodes CDR1 GTSNPN and CDR2 SVGIG (reference sequence). The CDR3 consists of 12 residues.

This clone has a handful of counts. This sequence joins TRBV7-2 and TRBJ2-4; D is undetermined. The CDR3 loop spans 15 amino acids. V shed 2 bases and J shed 8 bases, with 16 bases lying between them. CDR1 and CDR2 (germline): SGHTA, FQGNSA. This CDR3 is CASSLTPVNGYIQYF. DNA for the CDR3: TGTGCCAGCAGCTTAACCCCGGTAAACGGGTACATTCAGTACTTC.

The chain couples TRBV30 to TRBJ1-6; 7 bases are a match to TRBD1. V lost 3 bases and J lost 4; bases outside the gene matches: 6. The CDR3 contains 15 residues. Germline-derived CDR1 and CDR2 are GTSNPN and SVGIG (reference sequence). DNA for the CDR3: TGTGCCTGGAGCGCTGACAGGGTGTATAATTCACCCCTCCACTTT. Protein: CAWSADRVYNSPLHF. Supplemented by reference TRBV30 and TRBJ1-6, the full variable domain reads SQTIHQWPATLVQPVGSPLSLECTVEGTSNPNLYWYRQAAGRGLQLLFYSVGIGQISSEVPQNLSASRPQDRQFILSSKKLLLSDSGFYLCAWSADRVYNSPLHFGNGTRLTVT.

This clone is classed as medium-sized (0.01 to 0.1%). V gene TRBV27 combines with J gene TRBJ1-6; D might be TRBD1 (6 bases). V was cut by 10 bases and J by 14 bases, with 18 bases left in between. The germline gives CDR1 MNHEY, CDR2 SMNVEV (reference sequence). This CDR3 contains 12 residues. CDR3 sequence: CATATGSGSLHF. The CDR3 region has the DNA TGTGCCACCGCCACAGGGTCTGGATCCCTCCACTTT.

This clone is medium-sized (0.01 to 0.1%). V usage is TRBV28 and J usage is TRBJ1-3; 7 bases match TRBD1. The CDR3 has 14 amino acids. With V trimmed by 6 bases and J by 0 bases, 2 bases remained unmatched. Per the germline V gene, CDR1 is MDHEN and CDR2 is SYDVKM. The DNA for the CDR3 is TGTGCCAGCAGCGGGACAGTCTCTGGAAACACCATATATTTT. Its protein product is CASSGTVSGNTIYF.